This T cell receptor beta chain is drawn from a study of Graves' ophthalmopathy and Graves' hyperthyroidism. From RNA, the CDR3 regions of TCR beta chains were amplified and sequenced. A first-round RT-PCR used HTBI primers, followed by a second-round multiplex PCR. One entry per CDR3 protein, called by TCRdb with MiXCR from the multiplex PCR reads. The top ten clones hold over 9% of a sample with fewer than 350,000 distinct CDR3 sequences, roughly 16% of them seen once. Broader study findings: Clonotypes were expanded in thyroid at above 0.001 frequency, and most also appeared in blood. Its predictions of ophthalmopathy progression gave the model roughly 71% sensitivity and 72.22% specificity.

At least ten counts were recorded for this clonotype. Its antigen is as yet unknown. The V end was cut by 4 bases, the J end by 5 bases, with 13 bases between. In germline, CDR1 is SGHRS, CDR2 YFSETQ. The CDR3 covers 13 residues. The source of this sequence is an adult man with Graves' ophthalmopathy. The chain employs TRBV5-1 and TRBJ2-7; a weak D match, TRBD1 (5 bases). The sequencing sample was made of peripheral blood. The CDR3 region is CASSPGAGDEQYF. The CDR3 bases are TGCGCCAGCAGCCCTGGGGCTGGGGACGAGCAGTACTTC.